This record looks at one T cell receptor (beta chain) sequence and its context. Its antigen remains unidentified. This record belongs to a study of T cell responses to AZD1222 COVID-19 vaccine. Regarding the study as a whole: Clonal diversity was possibly underestimated, and white British individuals and females predominated among donors. The peak T cell response came first, and repertoires were sampled only after it. Spike-wide coverage was observed for vaccine-associated CD4 TCRs, with dominant responses at 160-218 and 743-854.

The germline V gene encodes CDR1 MNHNY and CDR2 SVGAGI (reference sequence). V was pared by 3 bases and J by 1 base, with 4 bases of the junction left unmatched. CDR3 size: 15 residues. Data came from immunoSEQ multiplex PCR; TCRdb stores just in-frame clones and leaves some out. Of approximately 94,000 clones listed, roughly nine tenths are singletons. The sequence was obtained from an adult in good health. The sequencing used peripheral blood, collected on day 0 of AZD1222 vaccination. The chain joins TRBV6-6 to TRBJ2-3, with 7 bases aligning to TRBD1. The CDR3 spells CASSYLGQRTDTQYF. CDR3 sequence (DNA): TGTGCCAGCAGTTATTTGGGACAGCGCACAGATACGCAGTATTTT.